This passage covers 30 T cell receptor beta chains from one sample sequenced in a study of T-cell reconstitution after alpha-beta-depleted transplantation in children. Library preparation (for TCRbeta) was performed with unique molecular identifiers. MiXCR, applied by TCRdb to the PCR reads, yields one record per CDR3 protein. The table shows 610,000 or so distinct CDR3 sequences, with 25% to 30% occurring only once. Sequenced material: PBMCs, taken before TCRalphabeta/CD19-depleted stem cell transplant. These receptors all stem from a boy in the first two years of life with Wiskott-Aldrich syndrome, due to receive a stem cell transplant.

This clonotype was counted only a few times. The V call is TRBV5-1, the J call TRBJ2-7; the D gene is possibly TRBD1 (5 bases). The germline CDR1 and CDR2 sequences are SGHRS and YFSETQ. Trimming shortened V by 2 bases and J by 2 bases, and 14 bases separated the two germline ends. This CDR3 comprises 15 residues. CDR3 sequence: CASSFGHWRPYEQYF. DNA for the CDR3: TGCGCCAGCAGCTTTGGACACTGGCGGCCCTACGAGCAGTACTTC.

There are a few counts of this clonotype. V and J are TRBV15 and TRBJ1-6, with D possibly matching TRBD1 (5 bases). The CDR3 is made up of 15 amino acids. V shed 0 bases and J shed 10 bases, with 13 bases lying between them. The germline V gene encodes CDR1 LNHNV and CDR2 YYDKDF (reference sequence). CDR3 amino acids: CATSRDPQGGSPLHF. DNA for the CDR3: TGTGCCACCAGCAGAGATCCCCAGGGTGGCTCACCCCTCCACTTT.

This clonotype was seen a handful of times. The gene calls are TRBV12-3 or TRBV12-4 and TRBJ2-7; TRBD1 aligns across 7 bases. J lost 1 base, V lost 6 bases, and 9 bases had no gene match. CDR3 length equals 15 residues. In DNA, the CDR3 is TGTGCCAGCAGCCCAGAGCCGACAGGGTCCTACGAGCAGTACTTC. Translated, it gives CASSPEPTGSYEQYF.

The gene calls are TRBV5-5 and TRBJ2-7, with 8 bases matching TRBD1. The V and J ends lost 0 bases and 1 base, in that order; junction bases with no gene match: 3. This CDR3 is 15 amino acids long. CDR1 SGHKS and CDR2 YYEKEE come from the germline V gene (reference sequence). CDR3 sequence: CASSLVGDRSYEQYF. CDR3 DNA sequence: TGTGCCAGCAGCTTGGTGGGGGACAGGTCCTACGAGCAGTACTTC.

The rearrangement links TRBV10-3 to TRBJ2-1, with 7 bases that match TRBD2. J lost 4 bases, V lost 3 bases, and 12 bases had no gene match. Germline-derived CDR1 and CDR2 are ENHRY and SYGVKD. The CDR3 is 17 amino acids. DNA of the CDR3: TGTGCCATCAGTGACTCGAGACTAGCCCTACCTTACAATGAGCAGTTCTTC. Amino acids: CAISDSRLALPYNEQFF.

The V and J genes are TRBV7-2 and TRBJ1-3, with D unresolved. V shed 3 bases and J shed 4 bases, with 13 bases lying between them. The CDR3 totals 15 residues. CDR1 is SGHTA and CDR2 is FQGNSA in the germline V gene. The CDR3 region is CASSFSSYSGNTIYF. CDR3 sequence (DNA): TGTGCCAGCAGCTTCAGCAGCTACTCGGGAAACACCATATATTTT.

V usage is TRBV29-1 and J usage is TRBJ2-5; D is uncertain. Trimming took 7 bases from V and 9 from J, leaving 15 bases between them. Looked up from germline, CDR1 is SQVTM and CDR2 is ANQGSEA. The CDR3 runs to 11 residues. CDR3 sequence (DNA): TGCAGCGCCATGGGTAGCAGGTCCCAGTACTTC. Its translation is CSAMGSRSQYF.

The rearrangement joins TRBV28 to TRBJ2-7; no clear D gene. V shed 5 bases and J shed 2 bases, with 10 bases lying between them. This CDR3 contains 13 residues. Looked up from germline, CDR1 is MDHEN and CDR2 is SYDVKM. CDR3 bases: TGTGCCAGCAGTCGCCTAGTCCCCTACGAGCAGTACTTC. It encodes CASSRLVPYEQYF.

V gene TRBV7-2 combines with J gene TRBJ1-3; 9 positions match TRBD1. The CDR3 is 15 residues long. Trimming took 0 bases from V and 8 from J; bases not matched to a gene: 5. Germline values: CDR1 SGHTA, CDR2 FQGNSA. The CDR3 DNA follows: TGTGCCAGCAGCTTAGCGCTGGGACAGGGTCACACCATATATTTT. Encoded protein: CASSLALGQGHTIYF.

This chain connects TRBV10-3 to TRBJ1-2; no clear D gene. Trimming shortened V by 7 bases and J by 3 bases, and 12 bases separated the two germline ends. The CDR3 loop spans 13 amino acids. Germline V lookup: CDR1 ENHRY, CDR2 SYGVKD. The CDR3 DNA reads as TGTGCCATCATGCCTAATTTACACTATGGCTACACCTTC. Translated, it gives CAIMPNLHYGYTF.

This clonotype was detected a few times. The chain combines TRBV9 with TRBJ2-3, with TRBD2 identical over 9 bases. The CDR3 loop spans 14 amino acids. From germline, CDR1 is SGDLS and CDR2 YYNGEE. With V trimmed by 2 bases and J by 6 bases, 4 bases remained unmatched. CDR3 region: CASSVASGMDTQYF. The DNA for the CDR3 is TGTGCCAGCAGCGTGGCTAGCGGGATGGATACGCAGTATTTT.

Note on this clonotype: One junction end disagrees with the germline gene, perhaps due to a read error. The rearrangement uses TRBV6-5 and TRBJ2-3; 9 bases fit TRBD2. Germline assignment: CDR1 MNHEY and CDR2 SVGAGI. The CDR3 length is 14 residues. CDR3 sequence: CASSYGTSTNTQYF. Written as DNA, the CDR3 is TGTGCCAGCAGTTACGGGACTAGCACAAATACGCAGTATTTT.

This clonotype has a handful of counts. The rearrangement joins TRBV30 to TRBJ2-3; 11 bases line up with TRBD2. Germline V gene sequence: CDR1 GTSNPN, CDR2 SVGIG (reference sequence). V was clipped by 0 bases and J by 3 bases; unmatched bases: 5. CDR3 length: 16 residues. CDR3 DNA: TGTGCCTGGAGTGTACGGTCTAGCGGGAGGACAGATACGCAGTATTTT. This sequence encodes CAWSVRSSGRTDTQYF.

The J gene is TRBJ2-1, the V gene TRBV5-1, with D possibly TRBD2 on 6 matching bases. The CDR3 consists of 15 residues. Germline values: CDR1 SGHRS, CDR2 YFSETQ. V dropped 0 bases and J dropped 2 bases, with 9 bases sitting between them. The CDR3 region has the DNA TGCGCCAGCAGCTTGGACGGGAGACCCTACAATGAGCAGTTCTTC. Translating it yields CASSLDGRPYNEQFF.

This clonotype was seen more than once but under ten times. The chain has TRBV11-2 and TRBJ2-5; D unclear. With 2 bases removed from V and 2 bases from J, the gap between germline ends came to 12 bases. Germline-derived CDR1 and CDR2 are SGHAT and FQNNGV. The CDR3 covers 15 residues. The DNA of the CDR3 is TGTGCCAGCAGCTTATGGTCCAGAGAGCAAGAGACCCAGTACTTC. The encoded protein is CASSLWSREQETQYF.

There are a few counts of this clonotype. The chain uses TRBV3-1 and TRBJ1-2; the match to TRBD1 covers 8 bases. CDR1 is LGHDT and CDR2 is YNNKEL in the germline V gene (reference sequence). V gave up 1 base and J gave up 7 bases; unmatched junction bases: 5. The CDR3 is made up of 14 amino acids. In nucleotides, the CDR3 is TGTGCCAGCAGCCAAGCGACAGGGGCGCCTGGCTACACCTTC. Protein: CASSQATGAPGYTF.

This clonotype was detected a few times. This sequence joins TRBV12-3 or TRBV12-4 and TRBJ1-3; weak D call: TRBD1 (5 bases). V was pared by 3 bases and J by 0 bases, with 6 bases between. This CDR3 comprises 14 residues. The CDR3 nucleotides read TGTGCCAGCAGTTTCGACAGCTCTGGAAACACCATATATTTT. It codes for CASSFDSSGNTIYF.

Only a few counts were recorded for this clonotype. The chain couples TRBV10-3 to TRBJ2-1; the D gene is possibly TRBD2 (5 bases). There are 14 residues in the CDR3. The germline CDR1 and CDR2 sequences are ENHRY and SYGVKD. Between the trimmed V and J ends, which lost 2 bases and 8 bases, there was a span of 13 bases. The CDR3 region has the DNA TGTGCCATCAGTGAGCGGCTAGCCAGAGATGAGCAGTTCTTC. It is translated as CAISERLARDEQFF.

This clonotype was seen only a few times. The chain employs TRBV5-1 and TRBJ2-1; TRBD2 aligns across 7 bases. The CDR3 length is 16 residues. Germline CDR1 SGHRS, CDR2 YFSETQ. V shed 4 bases and J 6 bases; nucleotides not matched to a gene: 13. The CDR3 sequence: CASSREGLGTGNEQFF. The CDR3 DNA follows: TGCGCCAGCAGCAGAGAAGGACTAGGCACAGGCAATGAGCAGTTCTTC.

V and J are TRBV7-2 and TRBJ1-6, with D unresolved. Per germline, CDR1 SGHTA and CDR2 FQGNSA. The CDR3 extends over 15 amino acids. Trimming cost V 6 bases and J 4 bases, with 13 bases left between them. Written as DNA, the CDR3 is TGTGCCAGCAGTCAATCGGCAACTTATAATTCACCCCTCCACTTT. Residues: CASSQSATYNSPLHF.

This clonotype was detected a few times. The CDR3 sequence: CASSFSGHQNIQYF. CDR3 in DNA: TGCGCCAGCAGCTTCTCCGGACACCAAAACATTCAGTACTTC. The chain uses TRBV5-1 and TRBJ2-4; a possible D gene is TRBD1 (5 bases). CDR1 is SGHRS and CDR2 is YFSETQ in the germline V gene. Between the trimmed V and J ends, which lost 2 bases and 5 bases, there was a span of 11 bases. CDR3 length: 14 amino acids.

This clonotype was seen a few times. Here the CDR3 reads CASSLEPRLLNEQFF. The CDR3 DNA follows: TGTGCCAGCAGCTTGGAACCCAGGCTACTCAATGAGCAGTTCTTC. The chain uses TRBV5-4 and TRBJ2-1; the D is unclear. The CDR3 spans 15 residues. V gave up 0 bases and J gave up 6 bases, with 13 bases separating them. The germline V gene has CDR1 SGHNT and CDR2 YYREEE (reference sequence).

V is TRBV29-1 and J is TRBJ2-4, with 7 bases fitting TRBD2. Trimming removed 5 bases from V and 7 bases from J; junction bases left unmatched: 17. Germline CDR1 reads SQVTM; CDR2 reads ANQGSEA. This CDR3 has 16 amino acids. CDR3 DNA: TGCAGCGTTTCTCACTCGTCCGGGACTATGGCGAACATTCAGTACTTC. Residues: CSVSHSSGTMANIQYF.

CDR3 DNA sequence: TGCGCCAGCAGCTTGCCGCTAGCGGGAAGTTCGGATACGCAGTATTTT. Translating gives CASSLPLAGSSDTQYF. The chain is built from TRBV5-1 and TRBJ2-3, with 9 bases fitting TRBD2. The V gene end was trimmed by 1 base and the J gene end by 6 bases; junction bases not matched to a gene: 9. Germline V gives CDR1 SGHRS, CDR2 YFSETQ. The CDR3 contains 16 residues.

This sequence joins TRBV5-1 and TRBJ2-2; D could derive from TRBD1 or TRBD2 (5 bases each). Germline lookup yields CDR1 SGHRS and CDR2 YFSETQ. V was pared by 4 bases and J by 0 bases, with 16 bases between. CDR3 length: 17 amino acids. Written as DNA, the CDR3 is TGCGCCAGCAGCGAGGGGAGCGGAATAGCGAACACCGGGGAGCTGTTTTTT. Its translation is CASSEGSGIANTGELFF.

This clonotype was observed a few times. The chain carries TRBV5-1 and TRBJ2-7, with a possible D match to TRBD1 (6 bases). Germline CDR1 is SGHRS and CDR2 is YFSETQ. The CDR3 is 14 residues long. V was shortened by 3 bases and J by 6 bases, with 16 bases between the two germline ends. Here the CDR3 DNA reads TGCGCCAGCAGCTGGCACAGGGAATCGAGCGAGCAGTACTTC. It codes for CASSWHRESSEQYF.

The V and J genes are TRBV7-7 and TRBJ1-1, with a possible D match to TRBD1 (5 bases). The V gene's germline CDR1 is SSHAT and CDR2 FNYEAQ (reference sequence). Trimming took 5 bases from V and 1 from J, leaving 8 bases between them. This CDR3 is 13 amino acids long. The CDR3 protein is CASSATANTEAFF. The CDR3 nucleotides are TGTGCCAGCAGCGCGACAGCGAACACTGAAGCTTTCTTT.

This clonotype was counted a few times. The genes are TRBV3-1 and TRBJ2-1, with 12 bases fitting TRBD2. With V trimmed by 7 bases and J by 7 bases, 11 bases remained unmatched. CDR3 length: 16 residues. Germline assignment: CDR1 LGHDT and CDR2 YNNKEL (reference sequence). The CDR3 loop is CASTSLAGGPGNEQFF. The CDR3 DNA sequence: TGTGCCAGCACCTCCCTAGCGGGAGGGCCGGGTAATGAGCAGTTCTTC.

The gene calls are TRBV5-1 and TRBJ2-5; D is perhaps TRBD2 (5 bases). V lost 7 bases, J lost 2 bases, and 18 bases lay in between. The CDR3 sequence is 15 residues long. Looked up from germline, CDR1 is SGHRS and CDR2 is YFSETQ. CDR3 amino acids: CASRPGITMQETQYF. The CDR3 nucleotides are TGCGCCAGCCGCCCGGGAATTACGATGCAAGAGACCCAGTACTTC.

The chain combines TRBV5-6 with TRBJ2-1; 8 nucleotides match TRBD2. Germline CDR1 reads SGHDT; CDR2 reads YYEEEE. The CDR3 runs 16 residues. Losses at the gene ends were 4 bases for V and 7 bases for J; bases not matched to a gene: 13. CDR3: CASSPVEREKKNEQFF. In nucleotides, the CDR3 is TGTGCCAGCAGCCCCGTTGAGCGGGAGAAAAAGAATGAGCAGTTCTTC.